These T cell receptor beta chains were read from a single sample in a study of shared clonotypes between healthy human individuals. The protocol was immunoSEQ multiplex PCR, while the TCRdb copy is restricted to in-frame clones and leaves out a portion. The sample has roughly 1,500,000 clones, 95% to 99% seen once; the top ten hold roughly 0.4%. Source material: naive CD4+ T cells sorted from blood. These receptors came from a man younger than 45 in good health. Each CDR3 is given with its conserved first and last residue. D genes are given only for firm matches. Expanded clones are given a class, and other clones once, few, many or no size at all.

v_call	clone_size	j_call	d_call	cdr3_aa	cdr3_nt
TRBV5-1	once	TRBJ2-1	NA	CASSADSSYNEQFF	TGCGCCAGCAGCGCGGACTCTTCCTACAATGAGCAGTTCTTC
TRBV5-6	NA	TRBJ2-1	TRBD2	CASSSTSGSYNEQFF	TGTGCCAGCAGCTCGACTAGCGGGAGTTACAATGAGCAGTTCTTC
TRBV7-7	once	TRBJ2-3	TRBD2	CASSLGSGTDTQYF	TGTGCTAGCAGCTTGGGTAGCGGGACAGATACGCAGTATTTT
TRBV6-5	NA	TRBJ1-2	NA	CASSYTGREGYGYTF	TGTGCCAGCAGTTACACCGGAAGGGAAGGCTATGGCTACACCTTC
TRBV5-1	NA	TRBJ2-6	TRBD1	CASSSGQSPGANVLTF	TGCGCCAGCAGCTCGGGACAGTCGCCTGGGGCCAACGTCCTGACTTTC
TRBV7-6	NA	TRBJ2-5	NA	CASSLTSWETQYF	TGTGCCAGCAGCTTAACTAGCTGGGAGACCCAGTACTTC
TRBV2	NA	TRBJ2-7	TRBD2	CASGWEGKYEQYF	TGTGCCAGCGGGTGGGAGGGGAAGTACGAGCAGTACTTC
TRBV19	NA	TRBJ2-1	TRBD2	CASGTQGGRAPNEQFF	TGTGCCAGTGGGACACAGGGCGGGAGGGCCCCCAATGAGCAGTTCTTC
TRBV18	NA	TRBJ2-7	NA	CASSPTQASYEQYF	TGTGCCAGCTCACCCACCCAGGCTTCCTACGAGCAGTACTTC
TRBV18	NA	TRBJ2-3	NA	CASSPPLGLPDTQYF	TGTGCCAGCTCACCACCGTTAGGGTTGCCAGATACGCAGTATTTT
TRBV7-2	NA	TRBJ1-2	NA	CASSLGLNYGYTF	TGTGCCAGCAGCTTAGGTCTAAACTATGGCTACACCTTC
TRBV5-1	NA	TRBJ2-1	TRBD1	CASSLAGTGYFITYNEQFF	TGCGCCAGCAGCCTGGCCGGGACAGGGTACTTTATTACCTACAATGAGCAGTTCTTC
TRBV5-6	NA	TRBJ1-2	NA	CASSLANMNSGYTF	TGTGCCAGCAGCTTGGCTAACATGAACAGTGGCTACACCTTC
TRBV9	NA	TRBJ2-7	NA	CASSTGGTTAYEQYF	TGTGCCAGCAGCACCGGCGGGACAACGGCCTACGAGCAGTACTTC
TRBV28	NA	TRBJ2-7	TRBD1	CASSPPGQVYEQYF	TGTGCCAGCAGTCCCCCGGGACAGGTCTACGAGCAGTACTTC
TRBV7-6	NA	TRBJ2-3	TRBD2	CASSLGSGSSTDTQYF	TGTGCCAGCAGCTTAGGTAGCGGGTCTAGCACAGATACGCAGTATTTT
TRBV7-2	NA	TRBJ1-2	NA	CASSAGWNGYTF	TGTGCCAGCAGCGCTGGGTGGAATGGCTACACCTTC
TRBV5-1	NA	TRBJ2-5	TRBD2	CASSFGLAGIQETQYF	TGCGCCAGCAGCTTTGGGCTAGCGGGAATCCAAGAGACCCAGTACTTC
TRBV7-2	NA	TRBJ1-1	NA	CASSLYLTEAFF	TGTGCCAGCAGCTTATACCTCACTGAAGCTTTCTTT
TRBV19	NA	TRBJ2-3	TRBD2	CASSITGTGGIADTQYF	TGTGCCAGTAGTATAACTGGGACGGGAGGGATTGCAGATACGCAGTATTTT
TRBV6-6	NA	TRBJ1-2	NA	CASSYSIQEIYGYTF	TGTGCCAGCAGTTACTCGATCCAGGAAATATATGGCTACACCTTC
TRBV10-3	NA	TRBJ2-3	TRBD1	CAVRDRVNTDTQYF	TGTGCCGTCCGGGACAGGGTAAACACAGATACGCAGTATTTT
TRBV9	NA	TRBJ1-2	NA	CASSALGAGGYTF	TGTGCCAGCAGCGCTCTCGGGGCAGGAGGCTACACCTTC
TRBV7-2	NA	TRBJ2-7	TRBD2	CASSSLGGGLEQYF	TGTGCCAGCAGCTCCCTCGGGGGGGGCCTGGAGCAGTACTTC
TRBV28	NA	TRBJ2-7	TRBD1	CASRGTGVYEQYF	TGTGCCAGCAGAGGGACAGGGGTCTACGAGCAGTACTTC
TRBV28	NA	TRBJ2-1	NA	CASSFRLRGSSYNEQFF	TGTGCCAGCAGTTTCAGATTGCGGGGAAGCTCCTACAATGAGCAGTTCTTC
TRBV2	NA	TRBJ1-2	TRBD1	CARGQQRPNYGYTF	TGTGCCAGGGGACAGCAACGACCAAACTATGGCTACACCTTC
TRBV27	NA	TRBJ2-7	TRBD2	CASRLTSGSYEQYF	TGTGCCAGCCGATTAACTAGCGGGTCCTACGAGCAGTACTTC
TRBV5-1	NA	TRBJ1-1	NA	CASSYNRADTEAFF	TGCGCCAGCAGCTATAACAGGGCGGACACTGAAGCTTTCTTT
TRBV28	NA	TRBJ2-7	NA	CASSLALSRTASRSYEQYF	TGTGCCAGCAGTTTAGCTCTCTCCCGGACTGCTTCGCGGAGCTACGAGCAGTACTTC
TRBV19	NA	TRBJ2-1	NA	CASTDFYNEQFF	TGTGCCAGTACCGACTTTTACAATGAGCAGTTCTTC
TRBV5-6	NA	TRBJ2-1	NA	CASSLGRSSEQFF	TGTGCCAGCAGCTTGGGACGGTCCAGCGAGCAGTTCTTC
TRBV6-5	once	TRBJ2-7	TRBD1	CASRMTGTWEQYF	TGTGCCAGCAGGATGACAGGGACCTGGGAGCAGTACTTC
TRBV5-5	NA	TRBJ2-7	NA	CASSKETVAYEQYF	TGTGCCAGCAGCAAAGAGACGGTAGCCTACGAGCAGTACTTC
TRBV27	NA	TRBJ2-6	TRBD1	CASTRDRNNSGANVLTF	TGTGCCAGCACCCGGGACAGGAACAACTCTGGGGCCAACGTCCTGACTTTC
TRBV11-2	NA	TRBJ2-7	NA	CASSPDRLTRYEQYF	TGTGCCAGCAGCCCTGACAGGCTAACCCGCTACGAGCAGTACTTC
TRBV6-1	NA	TRBJ2-5	NA	CASFRAFQETQYF	TGTGCCAGCTTTCGTGCCTTCCAAGAGACCCAGTACTTC
TRBV6-1	NA	TRBJ1-5	NA	CASSEQTQGGIQPQHF	TGTGCCAGCAGTGAACAGACCCAGGGAGGTATCCAGCCCCAGCATTTT
TRBV4-3	NA	TRBJ2-3	NA	CASSQDGHSTDTQYF	TGCGCCAGCAGCCAAGACGGGCACAGCACAGATACGCAGTATTTT
TRBV7-9	once	TRBJ2-6	NA	CASFPTGTASGANVLTF	TGTGCCAGCTTCCCTACCGGGACCGCTTCCGGGGCCAACGTCCTGACTTTC
TRBV11-2	NA	TRBJ2-2	TRBD1	CASSLRTGNTGELFF	TGTGCCAGCAGCCTGCGGACAGGGAACACCGGGGAGCTGTTTTTT
TRBV29-1	NA	TRBJ1-1	TRBD1	CSVRPGGTEAFF	TGCAGCGTTCGTCCAGGGGGCACTGAAGCTTTCTTT
TRBV28	NA	TRBJ1-3	NA	CASSLQTRTGNTIYF	TGTGCCAGCAGTTTGCAGACGAGAACTGGAAACACCATATATTTT
TRBV28	once	TRBJ1-1	NA	CASSLRSGVNTEAFF	TGTGCCAGCAGTCTCCGAAGCGGGGTTAACACTGAAGCTTTCTTT
TRBV27	NA	TRBJ2-3	TRBD2	CASSQRTSGSSDTQYF	TGTGCCAGCAGTCAGCGGACTAGCGGGAGCTCAGATACGCAGTATTTT
TRBV7-2	NA	TRBJ2-7	TRBD2	CASSPGGASGSREQYF	TGTGCCAGCAGCCCCGGGGGGGCTAGCGGGAGCAGGGAGCAGTACTTC
TRBV5-8	NA	TRBJ2-3	TRBD2	CASRRLAGPDTQYF	TGTGCCAGCAGGCGACTAGCAGGACCAGATACGCAGTATTTT
TRBV14	once	TRBJ2-5	NA	CASSQDRRGAQYF	TGTGCCAGCAGCCAAGATAGGAGGGGGGCCCAGTACTTC
TRBV7-9	NA	TRBJ1-3	NA	CASSFFGGDSHDSGNTIYF	TGTGCCAGCAGCTTTTTCGGCGGAGACAGCCATGATTCTGGAAACACCATATATTTT
TRBV18	NA	TRBJ2-1	TRBD2	CASSASGGFYNEQFF	TGTGCCAGCTCAGCTAGCGGGGGTTTCTACAATGAGCAGTTCTTC
TRBV10-3	NA	TRBJ1-5	NA	CAISESGAQPQHF	TGTGCCATCAGTGAGTCAGGCGCTCAGCCCCAGCATTTT
TRBV6-6	NA	TRBJ2-5	TRBD2	CASGLAGGRGETQYF	TGTGCCAGCGGACTAGCGGGAGGGAGAGGAGAGACCCAGTACTTC
TRBV28	NA	TRBJ2-7	TRBD2	CASSPLTSGTYEQYF	TGTGCCAGCTCCCCCCTGACTAGCGGGACATACGAGCAGTACTTC
TRBV6-6	NA	TRBJ2-5	NA	CASSYRPPGETQYF	TGTGCCAGCAGTTACCGGCCCCCAGGGGAGACCCAGTACTTC
TRBV7-9	NA	TRBJ1-5	NA	CASSSPGLGQPQHF	TGTGCCAGCAGCTCGCCGGGACTAGGGCAGCCCCAGCATTTT
TRBV6-1	NA	TRBJ2-2	TRBD1	CASSDAGQGNTGELFF	TGTGCCAGCAGTGATGCGGGACAGGGAAACACCGGGGAGCTGTTTTTT